Sequencing of this T cell receptor (beta chain) was carried out in a study of regulatory T cells in long-lasting Graves disease (dated by TCRdb to the early 2020s). Some background on the complete study: Antithyroid drugs had been taken for less than 3 months by newly diagnosed Graves' disease patients. A total of about 33 samples were covered by TCR sequencing, comprising some 13 persistent and around 20 newly diagnosed Graves' disease patients. The study took place in China and was registered as a clinical trial. Persistent Graves' disease patients were compared with newly diagnosed Graves' disease patients by peripheral blood TCR sequencing and RNA sequencing. Study-wide conclusions, independent of this receptor: Patients with persistent disease shared more public clonotypes (around 3,000) than newly diagnosed patients did (around 930). Only the TCR beta chain was sequenced and analyzed. TRBV28, TRBJ1-2 and TRBJ2-5 were preferentially used in persistent disease, while TRBV20-1 and TRBJ2-1 were favored in newly diagnosed disease. Because the primary lesion, thyroid tissue, could not be accessed, the study looked at peripheral blood alone. The authors noted that the small sample size was a limitation that may lower accuracy. Lower TCR Shannon entropy and fewer highly expanded clones were observed in persistent Graves' disease patients than in newly diagnosed patients, which suggested clonal expansion.

Preparation of the library involved multiplex PCR. The sample was run on an Illumina HiSeq 4000. CDR3 regions were amplified by Arm-PCR with iRepertoire HTBI primers to construct TCR beta libraries. Gel purification was performed on PCR products prior to sequencing. Turning to the authors' computational methods: Gene usage analysis of CDR3 amino acid clonotypes relied on the approximately 68 TRBV and 13 to 15 TRBJ segments identified across samples. COPE and FqMerger were used to merge filtered high-quality paired reads into contigs. Contigs were aligned with BLAST to IMGT TRBV, TRBD and TRBJ reference genes, and CDR3 was defined per IMGT. Any clonotype with a frequency above 0.1% was classified as a highly expanded clone. Shannon entropy served as the measure of repertoire diversity, while the Gini coefficient captured V-J evenness. Public clonotypes were defined as clonotypes shared by more than one individual. The public reads were reprocessed in TCRdb via fastp at Q25 and MiXCR, keeping in-frame beta chains. Rows are combined by CDR3 protein, so each entry shows the most common genes and DNA. The V and J calls shown here were made by TCRdb, not taken from the authors' results. Here the sample has approximately 350,000 distinct CDR3 sequences; over 15% occur a single time. The ten most abundant clones make up about 27% of the sample.

Sample time point, as interpreted from the label and publication: newly diagnosed GD, antithyroid drugs for less than 3 months. RNA was extracted from PBMCs in TRIzol for both TCR sequencing and RNA sequencing. The diagnosis of Graves' disease was made according to American Thyroid Association guidelines. Patients were recruited from an endocrinology department in Xi'an, China. From each patient, 7.5 to 9.5 milliliters of peripheral blood was collected into an EDTA anticoagulant tube. Ficoll Paque Plus density gradient separation was used to isolate PBMCs, and no further T cell sorting was performed. An Agilent 2100 Bioanalyzer and agarose gel were used to check RNA quality, while a NanoDrop 2000 measured RNA concentration. In the germline V gene, CDR1 corresponds to MDHEN and CDR2 to SYDVKM. The germline V and J ends show losses of 6 bases and 4 bases respectively, and no gene match explains 6 bases of the junction. The CDR3 holds 15 amino acids from the cysteine to the phenylalanine. Here the CDR3 DNA is all that survives: 45 bases in frame from base 1.

This clonotype was detected many times. No cognate antigen has been identified for it. Base quality data are lacking; no much larger clone is found one base away. The same specimen was also included in a second study, on T cells in Graves' hyperthyroidism and ophthalmopathy. The second study also describes: Stable Graves' hyperthyroidism was defined as no progression to ophthalmopathy during 18 months of follow-up. The hyperthyroidism patients were between 18 and 65 years old and newly diagnosed, with a disease duration of less than 2 months. Any patient with an uncontrolled infection, another autoimmune disease, pregnancy or lactation was excluded. Diagnoses were established on the basis of clinical symptoms, serum thyroxine and TRAb, thyroid ultrasound, and orbital computed tomography. A first-round RT-PCR of the TCR CDR3 used the HTBI primer set with the Qiagen OneStep RT-PCR kit. Most expanded thyroid clonotypes (frequency above 0.001) were also detected in blood, suggesting blood repertoires may reflect thyroid immune responses. A 13 V-J signature model separated ophthalmopathy from stable hyperthyroidism, with around 91% sensitivity and roughly 82% specificity in cross-validation and 80%/75% in testing. In validation, progression to ophthalmopathy was predicted by the model with nearly 71% sensitivity and roughly 72% specificity, a median of 6.5 months before onset. To identify distinguishing TCR V-J signatures, a discovery cohort of about 100 patients was used, comprising under 45 with Graves' ophthalmopathy and some 60 with stable Graves' hyperthyroidism. An independent validation cohort of around 19 hyperthyroidism patients and roughly 16 patients who later progressed to ophthalmopathy tested prospective prediction of ophthalmopathy. The 75 to 100 discovery patients were randomly divided into training and test sets at a 7:3 ratio. The study also compared thyroid tissue and blood T-cell repertoires from roughly six Graves' hyperthyroidism patients. After sampling, hyperthyroidism patients received methimazole starting at 30 mg daily, and ophthalmopathy patients received high-dose intravenous methylprednisolone. The libraries were constructed in a second round of multiplex PCR and then size-selected and purified. Paired-end sequencing of the libraries was performed with 100 bp reads on an Illumina HiSeq2000. SOAPnuke was used to process the raw data, throwing out any read that contained adapters or uncalled bases, had a mean Phred below 15, or lacked an exact constant-primer or identifier match. COPE v1.2.5 was used to merge the high-quality paired reads, and each unique nucleotide sequence was defined as a clonotype. Clonotypes were aligned to IMGT TRBV, TRBD and TRBJ reference segments using MiTCR v1.1. Analysis was restricted to V-J combinations with a frequency above 0.0001, which covered roughly 99% of repertoires. A TCS score was defined as the ratio between F50 (clonal expansion) and ExV (chaos), using BLOSUM62-based TCRdist between CDR3 peptides within each V-J. Welch's t-statistics and random forest reduced fewer than 550 V-J features to fewer than 15, which were used in a naive Bayes classifier (R e1071). No statistical method was used to fix the sample size in advance, and group allocation was not hidden from the investigators. The paper describes TCR Vbeta CDR3 sequencing of 135 peripheral blood samples, made up of some 40 ophthalmopathy patients, over 70 hyperthyroidism patients and 17 progressor patients.

The clonotype originates from a man aged 40-49 years with Graves disease. Donor details come from another sample of the same person, matched by shared clones. This material consisted of peripheral blood mononuclear cells (PBMCs), taken at new diagnosis, from a patient treated with antithyroid drugs. This chain is built from TRBV28 and TRBJ2-1; 10 of the junction bases match TRBD1. The nucleotide sequence is TGTGCCAGCAGGGGGGGGACAGGGGTGTACAATGAGCAGTTCTTC. This gives the protein CASRGGTGVYNEQFF.